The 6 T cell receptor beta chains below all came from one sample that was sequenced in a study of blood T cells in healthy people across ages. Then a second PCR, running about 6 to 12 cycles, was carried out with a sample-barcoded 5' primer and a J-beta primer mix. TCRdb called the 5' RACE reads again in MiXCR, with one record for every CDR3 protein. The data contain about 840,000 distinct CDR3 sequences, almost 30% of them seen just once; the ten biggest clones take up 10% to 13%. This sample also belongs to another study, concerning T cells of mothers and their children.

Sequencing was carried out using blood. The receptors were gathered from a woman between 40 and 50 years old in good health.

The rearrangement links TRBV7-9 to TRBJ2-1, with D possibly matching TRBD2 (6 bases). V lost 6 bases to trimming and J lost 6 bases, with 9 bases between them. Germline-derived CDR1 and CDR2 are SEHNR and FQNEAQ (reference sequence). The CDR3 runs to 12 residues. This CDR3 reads CASRIAANEQFF. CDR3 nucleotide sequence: TGTGCCAGCAGAATAGCGGCCAATGAGCAGTTCTTC.

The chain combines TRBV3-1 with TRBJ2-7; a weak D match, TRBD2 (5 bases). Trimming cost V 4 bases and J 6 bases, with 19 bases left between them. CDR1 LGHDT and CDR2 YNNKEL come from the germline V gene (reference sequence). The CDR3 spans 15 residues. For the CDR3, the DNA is TGTGCCAGCAGCCCACTAACCCTCCCCAGCGGCGAGCAGTACTTC. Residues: CASSPLTLPSGEQYF.

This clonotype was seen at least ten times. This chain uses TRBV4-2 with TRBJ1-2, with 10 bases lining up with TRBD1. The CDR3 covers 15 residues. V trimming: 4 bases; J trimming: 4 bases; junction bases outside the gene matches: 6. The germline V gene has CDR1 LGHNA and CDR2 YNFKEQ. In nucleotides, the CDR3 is TGTGCCAGCAGCCCCGGGACAGGGGATTTCTATGGCTACACCTTC. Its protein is CASSPGTGDFYGYTF.

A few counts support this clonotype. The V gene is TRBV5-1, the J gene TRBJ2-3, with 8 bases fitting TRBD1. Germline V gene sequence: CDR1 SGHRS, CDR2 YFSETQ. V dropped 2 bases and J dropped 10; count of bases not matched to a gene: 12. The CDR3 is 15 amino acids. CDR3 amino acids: CASSLTGTGPLAQYF. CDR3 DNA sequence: TGCGCCAGCAGCTTAACCGGGACAGGCCCACTCGCGCAGTATTTT.

CDR3 protein: CSANHRNTGELFF. The CDR3 bases are TGCAGTGCTAACCACAGGAACACCGGGGAGCTGTTTTTT. The V call is TRBV20-1, the J call TRBJ2-2; no clear D. V lost 4 bases and J 1 base, leaving 7 bases between the germline ends. The CDR3 runs 13 residues. CDR1 and CDR2 from the germline V gene are DFQATT and SNEGSKA (reference sequence).

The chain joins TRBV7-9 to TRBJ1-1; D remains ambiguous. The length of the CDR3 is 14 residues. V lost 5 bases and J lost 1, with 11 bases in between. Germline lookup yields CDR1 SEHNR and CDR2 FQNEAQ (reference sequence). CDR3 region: CASSGRGENTEAFF. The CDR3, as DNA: TGTGCCAGCAGCGGTCGTGGGGAGAACACTGAAGCTTTCTTT.